Below, 12 T cell receptor beta chains from the same sample are listed, as sequenced in a study of blood T cell repertoires in COVID-19. Only in-frame clones appear in the TCRdb table, and some are missing; sequencing was by immunoSEQ multiplex PCR. The repertoire includes 150,000 to 200,000 clones, nearly 90% of them detected once, and 0.6% to 0.8% sits in the top ten. What was sequenced was peripheral blood. The receptors were sampled from a man aged 50 or older with acute or convalescent COVID-19.

The chain joins TRBV19 to TRBJ1-4; D ambiguous. From germline, CDR1 is LNHDA and CDR2 SQIVND (reference sequence). The CDR3 totals 13 residues. V dropped 7 bases and J dropped 7 bases, with 13 bases sitting between them. The CDR3 sequence is CASNNRRGEKLFF. The CDR3 DNA follows: TGTGCCAGTAATAATCGGCGGGGTGAAAAACTGTTTTTT.

This clone was counted only a few times. The V gene is TRBV30, the J gene TRBJ1-1; the D gene is possibly TRBD1 (6 bases). Germline CDR1 and CDR2: GTSNPN and SVGIG (reference sequence). V dropped 6 bases and J dropped 1 base, with 12 bases sitting between them. The CDR3 has 13 residues. The DNA of the CDR3 is TGTGCCTGTCACAGGGATGGGAACACTGAAGCTTTCTTT. This sequence encodes CACHRDGNTEAFF.

V and J are TRBV2 and TRBJ2-7, with 13 bases that match TRBD2. The junction had 19 bases not matched to a gene; V was cut back by 8 bases and J by 9 bases. This CDR3 has 17 residues. Germline V lookup: CDR1 SNHLY, CDR2 FYNNEI. As DNA, the CDR3 is TGTGCCAGCGGCTCAGACAGGGAACTAGCGGGGGGGCTCATGCAGTACGTC. It is translated as CASGSDRELAGGLMQYV.

The chain uses TRBV18 and TRBJ1-4, with TRBD1 identical over 7 bases. The CDR3 has 16 residues. Unmatched junction bases numbered 8, after V lost 3 bases and J lost 4 bases. Germline CDR1 and CDR2: KGHSH and LQKENI. The DNA of the CDR3 is TGTGCCAGCTCACCGCAAGGGGACAGCCGTAATGAAAAACTGTTTTTT. Protein: CASSPQGDSRNEKLFF.

The chain links TRBV7-2 to TRBJ1-6; D unresolved. The germline CDR1 and CDR2 sequences are SGHTA and FQGNSA. The CDR3 loop spans 15 amino acids. V was clipped by 5 bases and J by 5 bases, with 13 bases between them. CDR3 sequence: CASSPRQSDNSPLHF. The CDR3 DNA reads TGTGCCAGCAGCCCCCGCCAGTCAGATAATTCACCCCTCCACTTT.

The rearrangement uses TRBV6-1 and TRBJ2-7; D not resolved. V lost 7 bases to trimming and J lost 2 bases, with 12 bases between them. The germline V gene encodes CDR1 MNHNS and CDR2 SASEGT. CDR3 length equals 13 residues. The CDR3 nucleotides are TGTGCCAGCACTACAGATGTTACCTACGAGCAGTACGTC. This sequence encodes CASTTDVTYEQYV.

The chain has TRBV3-1 (or the pseudogene TRBV3-2) and TRBJ1-3; D might be TRBD1 (5 bases). The V end lost 1 base, the J end lost 4 bases, and 17 bases lay between the germline ends. CDR1 and CDR2 (germline): LGHDT, YNNKEL (reference sequence). This CDR3 has 17 amino acids. The CDR3, as DNA: TGTGCCAGCAGCCAAGCCCTACGGGGAGGGGCAGGAAACACCATATATTTT. Translated, it gives CASSQALRGGAGNTIYF.

The genes are TRBV7-8 and TRBJ2-3, with TRBD2 matching 8 bases. The germline V gene encodes CDR1 SGHVS and CDR2 FQNEAQ. The CDR3 length is 17 residues. Losses at the gene ends were 1 base for V and 0 bases for J; bases not matched to a gene: 6. The CDR3 DNA is TGTGCCAGCAGCTTAGGGACTAGCAAGGGGAGCACAGATACGCAGTATTTT. It is translated as CASSLGTSKGSTDTQYF.

The rearrangement links TRBV30 to TRBJ1-4; 8 bases are a match to TRBD1. After removal of 0 bases from V and 8 bases from J, the junction contained 8 bases not matched to a gene. The CDR3 is 15 residues long. Germline assignment: CDR1 GTSNPN and CDR2 SVGIG (reference sequence). The CDR3 is CAWSVLDRGREKLFF. DNA of the CDR3: TGTGCCTGGAGTGTACTAGACAGGGGACGGGAAAAACTGTTTTTT.

The rearrangement uses TRBV18 and TRBJ2-5, with 8 bases fitting TRBD1. Germline V gene sequence: CDR1 KGHSH, CDR2 LQKENI. The CDR3 is made up of 14 amino acids. After removal of 2 bases from V and 5 bases from J, the junction contained 4 bases not matched to a gene. The CDR3 DNA sequence: TGTGCCAGCTCACCAGGGACAGGCGGGGAGACCCAGTACTTC. Translated: CASSPGTGGETQYF.

The chain has TRBV7-9 and TRBJ1-4, with a weak D call TRBD1 (5 bases). This CDR3 is built from 14 residues. Germline assignment: CDR1 SEHNR and CDR2 FQNEAQ (reference sequence). V dropped 1 base and J dropped 8 bases, with 11 bases sitting between them. The CDR3 loop reads CASSLEVRTEKLFF. The CDR3 DNA follows: TGTGCCAGCAGCTTAGAAGTACGGACAGAAAAACTGTTTTTT.

V usage is TRBV6-5 and J usage is TRBJ1-1, with D perhaps matching TRBD1 (6 bases). Trimming shortened V by 6 bases and J by 11 bases, and 13 bases separated the two germline ends. The length of the CDR3 is 11 residues. Looked up from germline, CDR1 is MNHEY and CDR2 is SVGAGI. As DNA, the CDR3 is TGTGCCAGCAGAGGGGACCAGGGGGCTTTCTTT. Its protein is CASRGDQGAFF.